This T cell receptor beta chain was recovered during a study of CD4 T cells in relation to SARS-CoV-2 and coronaviruses. As to this clone: Its specificity is not known.

Germline V CDR1 and CDR2: MGHRA, YSYEKL. The CDR3 runs 15 residues. V was clipped by 7 bases and J by 6 bases; unmatched bases: 11. Survey-level TCR-beta sequencing used DNA from CEF-cultured naive and memory CD4+ T cells. Clones were sequenced by immunoSEQ multiplex PCR, and TCRdb holds only the in-frame ones, with some missing. The table includes around 34,000 clones, around 74% detected once. CD4 enrichment then naive enrichment separated naive from memory CD4+ cells. For approximately 10 days, 10^5 sorted CD4+ cells grew with T cell-depleted PBMCs and CEF. Material for sequencing was memory CD4+ T cells from PBMCs, cultured in vitro. This receptor was identified in an adult with COVID-19. The V and J genes are TRBV4-1 and TRBJ1-4, with 7 bases identical to TRBD1. The CDR3 loop reads CASMRVRQGDEKLFF. CDR3 bases: TGCGCCAGCATGCGGGTTAGACAGGGAGATGAAAAACTGTTTTTT.